This TCR beta chain was found in a study of T cells in Graves' hyperthyroidism and ophthalmopathy. General study findings and limits: A 13 V-J model separated ophthalmopathy from stable hyperthyroidism. Blood shared most expanded thyroid clonotypes above 0.001. For ophthalmopathy, model prediction preceded onset by a median 6.5 months.

Amplification of TCR beta CDR3 regions was performed using RNA transcripts as template. TCR CDR3 regions were first amplified by RT-PCR with HTBI primers. TCRdb re-derived calls from the multiplex PCR reads in MiXCR, one entry per CDR3 protein. Of approximately 400,000 distinct CDR3 sequences in the sample, approximately 25% were seen once. Stable Graves' hyperthyroidism meant no ophthalmopathy progression within 18 months. This clonotype has only a few counts. Antigen specificity is unknown. The CDR3 is 14 amino acids. Trimming took 3 bases from V and 5 from J, leaving 15 bases between them. Per germline, CDR1 SGHRS and CDR2 YFSETQ.

The specimen sequenced was blood. V and J are TRBV5-1 and TRBJ2-7; D uncertain. This TCR came from a man aged 50 to 59 with Graves' hyperthyroidism. The CDR3 sequence is CASSSPGLRHEQYF. The DNA for the CDR3 is TGCGCCAGCAGCTCACCGGGCCTACGACACGAGCAGTACTTC.